Sequencing of this TCR beta chain was carried out in a study of T cells in Graves' hyperthyroidism and ophthalmopathy. Regarding the study as a whole: A model using 13 V-J features told ophthalmopathy apart from stable hyperthyroidism.

The CDR3 regions of TCR beta were amplified from RNA transcripts. When the TCR CDR3 underwent first-round RT-PCR, the HTBI primer set was used. TCRdb called the multiplex PCR reads again in MiXCR, with one record for every CDR3 protein. The sample lists fewer than 200,000 distinct CDR3 sequences, 17% occurring once. The sample holds many counts of this clonotype. Its antigen is not identified. This CDR3 is 13 amino acids long. The V and J ends lost 6 bases and 8 bases respectively, with 16 bases between them. Germline V gene sequence: CDR1 MNHNS, CDR2 SASEGT. What was sequenced was blood. The chain is built from TRBV6-1 and TRBJ1-1, with D unresolved. This TCR came from a woman aged 50 to 60 with Graves' hyperthyroidism. The chain's CDR3 is CASRDGNDLEAFF. The CDR3 region has the DNA TGTGCCAGCAGGGACGGGAACGACTTAGAAGCTTTCTTT.